This record covers a single TCR beta chain. Its antigen is unknown. This record belongs to a study of T-cell memory formation after mild COVID-19. Findings and caveats of the study: A second wave expanding day 15 to 37 was CD4+-biased; contracting clones were balanced.

TCRdb reprocessed the 5' RACE reads with MiXCR, giving one entry per CDR3 protein. The repertoire holds around 210,000 distinct CDR3 sequences, 9.5% to 10% seen once, with roughly 3.5% in the top ten. V trimming: 6 bases; J trimming: 1 base; junction bases outside the gene matches: 5. This CDR3 is 14 amino acids long. The genes are TRBV12-3 or TRBV12-4 and TRBJ1-1; 7 nucleotides line up with TRBD1. Material: PBMCs or a T cell subset sorted from them (not recorded which). This receptor was taken from a man between 18 and 35 years old who had mild COVID-19 (a few samples of this study predate the infection). Cell type and time point are not known. The CDR3 spells CASRQGTANTEAFF. CDR3 nucleotides: TGTGCCAGCAGACAGGGGACGGCGAACACTGAAGCTTTCTTT.